The rows below give T cell receptor beta chains drawn from one sample of a study of cytomegalovirus exposure and HLA in healthy donors. Produced via immunoSEQ multiplex PCR; TCRdb's table is partial and in-frame only. The data contain under 300,000 clones, just over 85% of them singletons. Specimen: PBMCs. The receptors come from a middle-aged man in good health and CMV-seropositive. Both conserved end residues are part of each CDR3.

V gene,CDR3 protein
TRBV5-1,CASSTRAPGGTDTQYF
TRBV7-2,CASSFGLAGPYEQYF
TRBV11-2,CASSPEWGDRRKNIQYF
TRBV9,CASSTRGTGSNTEAFF
TRBV6-5,CASSRTGRSYGYTF
TRBV25-1,CASSEPGGYDGYTF
TRBV6-1,CASRRTSPPDTQYF
TRBV29-1,CSVGAGIAYEQYF
TRBV27,CASSYRWPLSYEQYF
TRBV15,CATSTEQTFTDTQYF
TRBV4-3,CASSQTGVEQTYGYTF
TRBV18,CASSPPGRNEQFF
TRBV6-5,CASRRDSTEAFF
TRBV6-1,CASGGTVSYEQYF
TRBV21-1,CASRPGRAASWPQHF
TRBV6-5,CASSTLRGPGTEAFF
TRBV29-1,CSVQGANNEQFF
TRBV28,CASSLVGGALYEQYF
TRBV7-2,CASSFDKVAEAFF
TRBV18,CASSPAGTSGIRKREQYF
TRBV2,CASHRGGTYEQYF
TRBV15,CATSARLGTATNQPQHF
TRBV28,CASSLQSRGQPQHF
TRBV4-1,CASSQQGYADTQYF
TRBV27,CASSRGDRNTEAFF
TRBV19,CASSPTRNQPQHF
TRBV2,CASSEALQASNSPLHF
TRBV11-2,CASSSMVQGNNNEQFF
TRBV29-1,CSVEVASGREYNEQFF
TRBV9,CASSATGQGLLGGTDTQYF
TRBV5-1,CASSSALEQFF
TRBV6-1,CASIVAGGPSYEQYF
TRBV11-2,CASSTDRGHYEQYF
TRBV5-1,CASSLGLADSYEQYF
TRBV5-1,CASSNDRGTDTQYF
TRBV29-1,CSVEQRYNEQFF
TRBV6-6,CASSSAPGQYF
TRBV11-3,CASSSTGEETQYF